This is a list of T cell receptor beta chains from one sample in a study of CD8 T cells in Susac syndrome. TCRdb re-derived calls from the immunoSEQ multiplex PCR reads in MiXCR, one entry per CDR3 protein. The sample lists 150,000 to 160,000 distinct CDR3 sequences; about 95% were seen once. Specimen: CD8+ T cells from PBMCs. These TCRs come from a human donor with multiple sclerosis. Both conserved end residues are part of each CDR3. The D gene is left open where the match is weak. The size entry is marked missing in some rows and otherwise reads once, few, many or a size class.

. | . | TRBJ2-1 | TRBV4-1 | TGCGCCAGCAGCCAAGGCCTTAGGGACACCCATCCGAGCTCCTACAATGAGCAGTTCTTC | CASSQGLRDTHPSSYNEQFF
. | . | TRBJ1-1 | TRBV29-1 | TGCAGCGTTGAAGAGGGGCCGCTCGGGGCTTTCTTT | CSVEEGPLGAFF
. | . | TRBJ2-5 | TRBV2 | TGTGCCAGCAGTGCTACCGGGGCCCAAGAGACCCAGTACTTC | CASSATGAQETQYF
. | . | TRBJ1-1 | TRBV29-1 | TGCAGCGTTGTAGGGACACGGAACACTGAAGCTTTCTTT | CSVVGTRNTEAFF
. | . | TRBJ1-2 | TRBV29-1 | TGCAGCGCCATGATGGGGTCTAGGGATGGCTACACCTTC | CSAMMGSRDGYTF
. | . | TRBJ2-3 | TRBV30 | TGTGCCTGGAGTGTACGGTCGGGGGCCCCGGTCAATACGCAGTATTTT | CAWSVRSGAPVNTQYF
TRBD2 | . | TRBJ2-5 | TRBV27 | TGTGCCAGCAGTTCCCCATCAGCGGGGCGACAAGAGACCCAGTACTTC | CASSSPSAGRQETQYF
. | . | TRBJ2-1 | TRBV9 | TGTGCCAGCAGCTTTGGCTGGGGGGAGGAGAATGAGCAGTTCTTC | CASSFGWGEENEQFF
. | . | TRBJ1-1 | TRBV5-6 | TGTGCCAGCAGCCTAGGGGAGGCCCACACTGAAGCTTTCTTT | CASSLGEAHTEAFF
. | . | TRBJ2-5 | TRBV9 | TGTGCCAGCAGCGAGCAGACTGGCAGGGAGACCCAGTACTTC | CASSEQTGRETQYF
TRBD2 | . | TRBJ2-1 | TRBV3-1 | TGTGCCAGCGGGCTAGCGGGGGGCTCCTACAATGAGCAGTTCTTC | CASGLAGGSYNEQFF
. | . | TRBJ2-3 | TRBV3-1 | TGTGCCAGCAGCCAAGCCCAAGACACAGATACGCAGTATTTT | CASSQAQDTDTQYF
. | . | TRBJ1-2 | TRBV9 | TGTGCCAGCAGGTACATGGCGAGTGGCTACACCTTC | CASRYMASGYTF
TRBD2 | . | TRBJ2-3 | TRBV27 | TGTGCCAGCAACATAGCGGGGTTTGGGGGTACGCAGTATTTT | CASNIAGFGGTQYF
. | . | TRBJ1-5 | TRBV20-1 | TGCAGTGCTAGGACGGCAGGGAGGGATCAGCCCCAGCATTTT | CSARTAGRDQPQHF
. | . | TRBJ2-1 | TRBV12-3/TRBV12-4 | TGTGCCAGCACCCTCGAGGCTAGACCCAATGAGCAGTTCTTC | CASTLEARPNEQFF
TRBD1 | . | TRBJ2-6 | TRBV6-1 | TGTGCCAGCAGCCAGACGACAGGGTTTGGGGCCAACGTCCTGACTTTC | CASSQTTGFGANVLTF
. | . | TRBJ2-5 | TRBV20-1 | TGCAGTGCTAGAGATCTCCTAGTCCGGTCCGTAGAAGAGACCCAGTACTTC | CSARDLLVRSVEETQYF
. | . | TRBJ2-2 | TRBV29-1 | TGCAGCGTTGAAGCTAGGGGGTATACCGGGGAGCTGTTTTTT | CSVEARGYTGELFF
. | . | TRBJ2-3 | TRBV5-1 | TGCGCCAGCAGCTTCCGAGGGTATGGTACAGATACGCAGTATTTT | CASSFRGYGTDTQYF
TRBD2 | . | TRBJ2-3 | TRBV7-2 | TGTGCCAGCAGCACTAGCGGGACTGGGGATACGCAGTATTTT | CASSTSGTGDTQYF
TRBD2 | . | TRBJ2-1 | TRBV29-1 | TGCAGCGTTTGCGTGGGACTAGCTATTGAGCAGTTCTTC | CSVCVGLAIEQFF
. | . | TRBJ2-7 | TRBV30 | TGTGCCTGGAGTGAAGGGCTCCCCTACGAGCAGTACTTC | CAWSEGLPYEQYF
TRBD1 | . | TRBJ2-7 | TRBV5-5 | TGTGCCAGCAGCGTGACAGGGGGCTACGAGCAGTACTTC | CASSVTGGYEQYF
. | . | TRBJ2-1 | TRBV29-1 | TGCAGCGTTGAACCTCCCTATACGGTCAATGAGCAGTTCTTC | CSVEPPYTVNEQFF
. | . | TRBJ1-2 | TRBV5-4 | TGTGCCAGCATCATTTCGACCGGGGATCGGGGCTATGGCTACACCTTC | CASIISTGDRGYGYTF
. | . | TRBJ1-2 | TRBV29-1 | TGCAGCGTTACAGGGTCGGTCTACACCTTC | CSVTGSVYTF
. | . | TRBJ2-1 | TRBV12-3/TRBV12-4 | TGTGCCAGCAGGACCGACAGCTCCTACAATGAGCAGTTCTTC | CASRTDSSYNEQFF
TRBD1 | . | TRBJ2-5 | TRBV12-3/TRBV12-4 | TGTGCCAGCAGTCCCCAACAGGGGGTACGAGAGACCCAGTACTTC | CASSPQQGVRETQYF
TRBD1 | . | TRBJ2-7 | TRBV30 | TGTGCCTGGAACCCGGGACAGGGGGTGTGGGAGCAGTACTTC | CAWNPGQGVWEQYF
. | . | TRBJ2-3 | TRBV4-1 | TGCGCCAGCAGCTACCTCAATGACAGGCGGGGGAGCACAGATACGCAGTATTTT | CASSYLNDRRGSTDTQYF
TRBD1 | . | TRBJ2-7 | TRBV3-1 | TGTGCCAGCAGCCAAGAAGGGTTGGGACAGTTATCCTACGAGCAGTACTTC | CASSQEGLGQLSYEQYF
. | . | TRBJ2-3 | TRBV30 | TGTGCCTGGAACAGGGTCGGCACGCAGTATTTT | CAWNRVGTQYF
. | . | TRBJ2-1 | TRBV3-1 | TGTGCCAGCAGCCCATCGGGACGCTACAATGAGCAGTTCTTC | CASSPSGRYNEQFF
. | . | TRBJ2-5 | TRBV6-6 | TGTGCCAGCACCGCCTCAGGGGTGGAGACCCAGTACTTC | CASTASGVETQYF
TRBD1 | . | TRBJ1-5 | TRBV15 | TGTGCCACCAGCACTATGACAGGGGGCATCGATCAGCCCCAGCATTTT | CATSTMTGGIDQPQHF
. | . | TRBJ2-1 | TRBV11-2 | TGTGCCAGCAGCTTAGGTCGATCGGGGGGCAACTACAATGAGCAGTTCTTC | CASSLGRSGGNYNEQFF
. | . | TRBJ2-7 | TRBV30 | TGTGCCTGGGACAGTGGAGGAGAGCAGTACTTC | CAWDSGGEQYF
TRBD2 | . | TRBJ2-1 | TRBV7-9 | TGTGCCAGCAGCTTAGAAGGGGGGACTAGCGTCCACAATGAGCAGTTCTTC | CASSLEGGTSVHNEQFF
. | . | TRBJ2-1 | TRBV5-1 | TGCGCCAGCAGCTGGTACAGGGGCCCGGGGGAAAATGAGCAGTTCTTC | CASSWYRGPGENEQFF
. | . | TRBJ1-1 | TRBV3-1 | TGTGCCAGCAGCCAAGGTCGACGGCCGAACACTGAAGCTTTCTTT | CASSQGRRPNTEAFF
TRBD1 | . | TRBJ1-1 | TRBV5-1 | TGCGCCAGCAGCTTTGGACAGGGAATGAACACTGAAGCTTTCTTT | CASSFGQGMNTEAFF
TRBD2 | . | TRBJ2-1 | TRBV20-1 | TGCAGTGCTAGACCTAGCGGCTACAATGAGCAGTTCTTC | CSARPSGYNEQFF
. | once | TRBJ1-1 | TRBV6-1 | TGTGCCAGCAGTACAGAAGGGGGGAACACTGAAGCTTTCTTT | CASSTEGGNTEAFF
TRBD1 | . | TRBJ2-2 | TRBV29-1 | TGCAGCGTTGAAAATGTGACAGGGGGCGGGGAGCTGTTTTTT | CSVENVTGGGELFF
TRBD2 | once | TRBJ2-5 | TRBV20-1 | TGCAGTGCTCGGGAGGAGGGGACCCAGTACTTC | CSAREEGTQYF
. | . | TRBJ2-3 | TRBV25-1 | TGTGCCAGCAGTGAAGGCAACACAGATACGCAGTATTTT | CASSEGNTDTQYF
. | . | TRBJ2-5 | TRBV29-1 | TGCAGCACTCAAGATGGCCCCCGCGAGACCCAGTACTTC | CSTQDGPRETQYF
. | . | TRBJ2-2 | TRBV6-5 | TGTGCCAGCAGTTACAGCTGGACCGGGGAGCTGTTTTTT | CASSYSWTGELFF
TRBD1 | . | TRBJ2-2 | TRBV6-5 | TGTGCCAGCAGTGCGACAGGGGGGTCCGGGGAGCTGTTTTTT | CASSATGGSGELFF
TRBD1 | . | TRBJ1-1 | TRBV5-1 | TGCGCCAGCAGCCCCCAGGGGGGTTTGAACACTGAAGCTTTCTTT | CASSPQGGLNTEAFF
TRBD2 | . | TRBJ2-2 | TRBV2 | TGTGCCAGCAGTGAAGCTAGCGGGGCGACCGGGGAGCTGTTTTTT | CASSEASGATGELFF
. | . | TRBJ1-1 | TRBV29-1 | TGCAGCGTTGAAGATCCTGGGTGGACTGAAGCTTTCTTT | CSVEDPGWTEAFF